These 27 T cell receptor beta chains originate from one sample sequenced in a study of T cell responses to AZD1222 COVID-19 vaccine. This table comes from immunoSEQ multiplex PCR, and its TCRdb copy is limited to in-frame clones, with some not included. The sample consists of around 97,000 clones, 91% of them appearing once. The specimen comprised peripheral blood, sampled on day 0 of AZD1222 vaccination. The receptors come from an adult in good health.

The CDR3, as DNA: TGTGCCAGTAAACAGGGGGCAGTTGGGGCCAACGTCCTGACTTTC. Its translation: CASKQGAVGANVLTF. The J gene is TRBJ2-6, the V gene TRBV19; 9 nucleotides line up with TRBD1. This CDR3 has 15 amino acids. Germline V CDR1 and CDR2: LNHDA, SQIVND (reference sequence). V shed 7 bases, J shed 3 bases, and the junction held 4 bases outside the gene matches.

V gene TRBV4-3 combines with J gene TRBJ1-6, with 7 bases fitting TRBD1. The CDR3 loop spans 16 amino acids. J gave up 10 bases and V 3 bases, and 12 bases lay outside the gene matches. CDR1 and CDR2 from the germline V gene are LGHNA and YSLEER. The CDR3 protein is CASSQNRGGSSSPLHF. The CDR3 DNA is TGCGCCAGCAGCCAGAACAGGGGAGGGTCATCCTCACCCCTCCACTTT.

The genes are TRBV6-2 or TRBV6-3 and TRBJ1-5, with 7 nucleotides matching TRBD1. Germline-derived CDR1 and CDR2 are MNHEY and SVGEGT. The CDR3 length is 17 residues. The V and J ends lost 4 bases and 0 bases, in that order; junction bases with no gene match: 9. The CDR3: CASSSPGGQLSNQPQHF. As DNA, the CDR3 is TGTGCCAGCAGTTCACCCGGGGGACAGCTTAGCAATCAGCCCCAGCATTTT.

This chain links TRBV6-2 or TRBV6-3 with TRBJ1-2; D not resolved. Germline V CDR1 and CDR2: MNHEY, SVGEGT. V was cut by 0 bases and J by 1 base, with 9 bases left in between. CDR3 length equals 15 residues. In DNA, the CDR3 is TGTGCCAGCAGTTACTCGCCAAGAGTTAACTATGGCTACACCTTC. Its translation: CASSYSPRVNYGYTF.

V usage is TRBV5-1 and J usage is TRBJ1-2, with TRBD1 matching over 11 bases. This CDR3 is 20 amino acids long. The germline V gene has CDR1 SGHRS and CDR2 YFSETQ. With V trimmed by 0 bases and J by 4 bases, 17 bases remained unmatched. Written as DNA, the CDR3 is TGCGCCAGCAGCTTGGGGCCGGGACAGGGGGGTTTTCGCCCATCCTATGGCTACACCTTC. Protein: CASSLGPGQGGFRPSYGYTF.

The genes are TRBV5-1 and TRBJ1-2, with a tentative D call TRBD1 (5 bases). CDR1 and CDR2 (germline): SGHRS, YFSETQ. The CDR3 has 15 residues. V was cut by 2 bases and J by 7 bases, with 18 bases left in between. The CDR3 spells CASSLGQGGRGGYTF. CDR3 nucleotide sequence: TGCGCCAGCAGCTTAGGGCAGGGCGGTCGAGGTGGCTACACCTTC.

The chain links TRBV29-1 to TRBJ2-7; D may be TRBD2 (5 bases). Trimming took off 1 base at V and 6 bases at J, with 10 bases between the two ends. The CDR3 is 12 residues long. CDR1 SQVTM and CDR2 ANQGSEA come from the germline V gene. Here the CDR3 reads CSVEGGGGEQYF. The CDR3 region has the DNA TGCAGCGTTGAAGGGGGTGGAGGCGAGCAGTACTTC.

V gene TRBV7-9 combines with J gene TRBJ1-1, with D perhaps TRBD1 (5 bases). V was cut by 1 base and J by 5 bases, with 8 bases left in between. CDR1 is SEHNR, CDR2 FQNEAQ, per germline (reference sequence). The CDR3 has 13 residues. CDR3 residues: CASSLVGETEAFF. CDR3 sequence (DNA): TGTGCCAGCAGCTTAGTAGGGGAGACTGAAGCTTTCTTT. Full variable domain (remainder filled in from reference TRBV7-9 and TRBJ1-1): DTGVSQNPRHKITKRGQNVTFRCDPISEHNRLYWYRQTLGQGPEFLTYFQNEAQLEKSRLLSDRFSAERPKGSFSTLEIQRTEQGDSAMYLCASSLVGETEAFFGQGTRLTVV.

DNA for the CDR3: TGTGCCAGCAGCTTAGTCAGAAGCTCCTACAATGAGCAGTTCTTC. Translating it yields CASSLVRSSYNEQFF. This sequence joins TRBV7-3 and TRBJ2-1; D gene uncertain. Trimming shortened V by 2 bases and J by 0 bases, and 8 bases separated the two germline ends. This CDR3 spans 15 amino acids. Germline V gene sequence: CDR1 SGHTA, CDR2 FQGTGA. The whole variable domain, remainder taken from reference TRBV7-3 and TRBJ2-1, is GAGVSQTPSNKVTEKGKYVELRCDPISGHTALYWYRQSLGQGPEFLIYFQGTGAADDSGLPNDRFFAVRPEGSVSTLKIQRTERGDSAVYLCASSLVRSSYNEQFFGPGTRLTVL.

This sequence joins TRBV7-2 and TRBJ2-1; TRBD2 matches at 7 bases. Germline-derived CDR1 and CDR2 are SGHTA and FQGNSA. CDR3 length: 17 residues. With V trimmed by 3 bases and J by 0 bases, 8 bases remained unmatched. Written as DNA, the CDR3 is TGTGCCAGCAGCTTCACTACTAGCGCCCACTCCTACAATGAGCAGTTCTTC. It yields the protein CASSFTTSAHSYNEQFF.

The chain couples TRBV9 to TRBJ2-2; 8 nucleotides line up with TRBD2. The CDR3 extends over 19 amino acids. Germline V CDR1 and CDR2: SGDLS, YYNGEE. After removal of 0 bases from V and 4 bases from J, the junction contained 14 bases not matched to a gene. In DNA, the CDR3 is TGTGCCAGCAGCGTAGGGTCACTAGCGGTCCGCGTGGGCACCGGGGAGCTGTTTTTT. The encoded protein is CASSVGSLAVRVGTGELFF.

The sample holds one count of this clone. The V call is TRBV19, the J call TRBJ1-4; D is unclear. This CDR3 region has 14 residues. Trimming stripped 5 bases from V and 3 bases from J, with 10 bases between. Germline loops: CDR1 LNHDA, CDR2 SQIVND (reference sequence). DNA of the CDR3: TGTGCCAGTAGTGACCGGACGTCTAATGAAAAACTGTTTTTT. Protein sequence: CASSDRTSNEKLFF. Supplemented by reference TRBV19 and TRBJ1-4, the full variable domain reads DGGITQSPKYLFRKEGQNVTLSCEQNLNHDAMYWYRQDPGQGLRLIYYSQIVNDFQKGDIAEGYSVSREKKESFPLTVTSAQKNPTAFYLCASSDRTSNEKLFFGSGTQLSVL.

This CDR3 is CASSLTGDREGYTF. Here the CDR3 DNA reads TGTGCCAGCAGCCTAACGGGGGACAGGGAAGGCTACACCTTC. The chain is built from TRBV11-2 and TRBJ1-2; 9 nucleotides line up with TRBD1. This CDR3 region has 14 residues. Germline CDR1 and CDR2: SGHAT and FQNNGV. The V gene end was trimmed by 5 bases and the J gene end by 8 bases; junction bases not matched to a gene: 9.

V usage is TRBV6-5 and J usage is TRBJ2-7; D unclear. CDR3 length equals 13 residues. Trimming left V 0 bases short and J 6 bases short, with 9 bases between. The germline V gene has CDR1 MNHEY and CDR2 SVGAGI. CDR3 sequence (DNA): TGTGCCAGCAGTTACTCTCTTAGTAGCGAGCAGTACTTC. Protein product: CASSYSLSSEQYF.

V gene TRBV5-6 combines with J gene TRBJ2-7; tentatively, D is TRBD2 (6 bases). This CDR3 is 12 amino acids long. The germline gives CDR1 SGHDT, CDR2 YYEEEE. With 2 bases removed from V and 6 bases from J, the gap between germline ends came to 9 bases. CDR3 sequence (DNA): TGTGCCAGCAGCTTTCGGGGGTCCGAGCAGTACTTC. This gives the protein CASSFRGSEQYF. Full variable domain (outside the CDR3, taken from reference TRBV5-6 and TRBJ2-7): DAGVTQSPTHLIKTRGQQVTLRCSPKSGHDTVSWYQQALGQGPQFIFQYYEEEERQRGNFPDRFSGHQFPNYSSELNVNALLLGDSALYLCASSFRGSEQYFGPGTRLTVT.

The J gene is TRBJ2-1, the V gene TRBV28, with no clear D. Deletions cut 5 bases from V and 7 bases from J, with 18 bases between. The CDR3 runs to 15 residues. The V gene's germline CDR1 is MDHEN and CDR2 SYDVKM. CDR3 nucleotide sequence: TGTGCCAGCAGTCCTCCGTGGCCCCTAGGGAATGAGCAGTTCTTC. This encodes CASSPPWPLGNEQFF.

The chain carries TRBV11-2 and TRBJ1-1, with D perhaps TRBD1 (5 bases). This CDR3 contains 15 residues. Germline lookup yields CDR1 SGHAT and CDR2 FQNNGV. Between the trimmed V and J ends, which lost 1 base and 0 bases, there was a span of 9 bases. CDR3 amino acids: CASSLVAGMNTEAFF. Here the CDR3 DNA reads TGTGCCAGCAGCTTAGTTGCAGGGATGAACACTGAAGCTTTCTTT.

The rearrangement links TRBV28 to TRBJ1-1; D is undetermined. CDR1 is MDHEN and CDR2 is SYDVKM in the germline V gene. The CDR3 runs to 11 residues. The V and J ends lost 10 bases and 4 bases respectively, with 10 bases between them. The CDR3 DNA reads TGTGCCACAGTCGAGGGCACTGAAGCTTTCTTT. It is translated as CATVEGTEAFF.

The V and J genes are TRBV28 and TRBJ2-2; D possibly corresponds to TRBD2 (6 bases). V shed 4 bases and J shed 0 bases, with 9 bases lying between them. Germline CDR1 MDHEN, CDR2 SYDVKM. CDR3 length: 15 residues. The chain's CDR3 is CASSWGGTNTGELFF. CDR3 DNA: TGTGCCAGCAGTTGGGGCGGGACGAACACCGGGGAGCTGTTTTTT. The complete variable domain, with remaining parts taken from reference TRBV28 and TRBJ2-2, reads DVKVTQSSRYLVKRTGEKVFLECVQDMDHENMFWYRQDPGLGLRLIYFSYDVKMKEKGDIPEGYSVSREKKERFSLILESASTNQTSMYLCASSWGGTNTGELFFGEGSRLTVL.

This rearrangement joins TRBV6-5 to TRBJ1-2, with D tentatively TRBD1 (6 bases). Looked up from germline, CDR1 is MNHEY and CDR2 is SVGAGI. CDR3 length: 13 amino acids. With 6 bases removed from V and 5 bases from J, the gap between germline ends came to 13 bases. CDR3 loop: CASRPDRRYGYTF. CDR3 DNA: TGTGCCAGCAGACCAGACAGGAGATATGGCTACACCTTC.

V is TRBV5-1 and J is TRBJ2-1, with a tentative D call TRBD2 (6 bases). From germline, CDR1 is SGHRS and CDR2 YFSETQ. V was clipped by 0 bases and J by 2 bases, with 15 bases between them. This CDR3 has 17 residues. CDR3 residues: CASSLARVSGAYNEQFF. CDR3 coding DNA: TGCGCCAGCAGCTTGGCCCGGGTTAGCGGAGCCTACAATGAGCAGTTCTTC. Full variable domain (rest looked up from reference TRBV5-1 and TRBJ2-1): KAGVTQTPRYLIKTRGQQVTLSCSPISGHRSVSWYQQTPGQGLQFLFEYFSETQRNKGNFPGRFSGRQFSNSRSEMNVSTLELGDSALYLCASSLARVSGAYNEQFFGPGTRLTVL.

The gene calls are TRBV7-9 and TRBJ2-5; D unresolved. V was trimmed by 2 bases and J by 4 bases, leaving 11 bases between them. The germline V gene has CDR1 SEHNR and CDR2 FQNEAQ (reference sequence). The CDR3 is 14 residues long. CDR3 in amino acids: CASSLNSGGETQYF. In DNA, the CDR3 is TGTGCCAGCAGCTTAAACAGTGGTGGAGAGACCCAGTACTTC.

This clone has just a few counts. The gene calls are TRBV2 and TRBJ2-1; unclear D gene. V was shortened by 2 bases and J by 6 bases, with 5 bases between the two germline ends. This CDR3 comprises 12 residues. Germline CDR1 and CDR2: SNHLY and FYNNEI. The CDR3 sequence is CASSEWSNEQFF. In DNA form, the CDR3 reads TGTGCCAGCAGTGAATGGTCCAATGAGCAGTTCTTC. Full variable domain (rest looked up from reference TRBV2 and TRBJ2-1): EPEVTQTPSHQVTQMGQEVILRCVPISNHLYFYWYRQILGQKVEFLVSFYNNEISEKSEIFDDQFSVERPDGSNFTLKIRSTKLEDSAMYFCASSEWSNEQFFGPGTRLTVL.

J is TRBJ1-6 and V is TRBV28; TRBD1 agrees at 7 bases. The germline V gene encodes CDR1 MDHEN and CDR2 SYDVKM. The CDR3 is 19 residues long. V shed 5 bases, J shed 8 bases, and the junction held 21 bases outside the gene matches. CDR3 sequence reads: CASSPHPGQILFFDSPLHF. CDR3 coding DNA: TGTGCCAGCAGTCCGCATCCGGGACAGATTCTGTTCTTCGATTCACCCCTCCACTTT.

This chain links TRBV5-1 with TRBJ1-2, with no clear D. CDR3 length: 12 residues. The germline V gene encodes CDR1 SGHRS and CDR2 YFSETQ. V was cut by 3 bases and J by 7 bases, with 10 bases left in between. CDR3 DNA sequence: TGCGCCAGCAGCTCCGGGGAACTTGGCTACACCTTC. Encoded protein: CASSSGELGYTF.

CDR3 sequence reads: CASSQDEGLGGYTF. CDR3 in DNA: TGCGCCAGCAGCCAAGACGAGGGCCTGGGTGGCTACACCTTC. The rearrangement uses TRBV4-1 and TRBJ1-2; D unclear. There are 14 residues in the CDR3. The germline V and J ends were trimmed by 0 bases and 7 bases, with 12 bases remaining between them. Germline values: CDR1 MGHRA, CDR2 YSYEKL.

This clone was counted a few times. The CDR3 bases are TGTGCCAGCAGCACAGGGGGCGCGAATCAGCCCCAGCATTTT. This gives the protein CASSTGGANQPQHF. The chain joins TRBV5-4 to TRBJ1-5; TRBD1 matches 9 bases. The CDR3 loop spans 14 amino acids. Germline CDR1 is SGHNT and CDR2 is YYREEE (reference sequence). V lost 4 bases and J lost 4; bases outside the gene matches: 3. Using reference TRBV5-4 and TRBJ1-5 for the parts outside the CDR3, the full variable domain is ETGVTQSPTHLIKTRGQQVTLRCSSQSGHNTVSWYQQALGQGPQFIFQYYREEENGRGNFPPRFSGLQFPNYSSELNVNALELDDSALYLCASSTGGANQPQHFGDGTRLSIL.